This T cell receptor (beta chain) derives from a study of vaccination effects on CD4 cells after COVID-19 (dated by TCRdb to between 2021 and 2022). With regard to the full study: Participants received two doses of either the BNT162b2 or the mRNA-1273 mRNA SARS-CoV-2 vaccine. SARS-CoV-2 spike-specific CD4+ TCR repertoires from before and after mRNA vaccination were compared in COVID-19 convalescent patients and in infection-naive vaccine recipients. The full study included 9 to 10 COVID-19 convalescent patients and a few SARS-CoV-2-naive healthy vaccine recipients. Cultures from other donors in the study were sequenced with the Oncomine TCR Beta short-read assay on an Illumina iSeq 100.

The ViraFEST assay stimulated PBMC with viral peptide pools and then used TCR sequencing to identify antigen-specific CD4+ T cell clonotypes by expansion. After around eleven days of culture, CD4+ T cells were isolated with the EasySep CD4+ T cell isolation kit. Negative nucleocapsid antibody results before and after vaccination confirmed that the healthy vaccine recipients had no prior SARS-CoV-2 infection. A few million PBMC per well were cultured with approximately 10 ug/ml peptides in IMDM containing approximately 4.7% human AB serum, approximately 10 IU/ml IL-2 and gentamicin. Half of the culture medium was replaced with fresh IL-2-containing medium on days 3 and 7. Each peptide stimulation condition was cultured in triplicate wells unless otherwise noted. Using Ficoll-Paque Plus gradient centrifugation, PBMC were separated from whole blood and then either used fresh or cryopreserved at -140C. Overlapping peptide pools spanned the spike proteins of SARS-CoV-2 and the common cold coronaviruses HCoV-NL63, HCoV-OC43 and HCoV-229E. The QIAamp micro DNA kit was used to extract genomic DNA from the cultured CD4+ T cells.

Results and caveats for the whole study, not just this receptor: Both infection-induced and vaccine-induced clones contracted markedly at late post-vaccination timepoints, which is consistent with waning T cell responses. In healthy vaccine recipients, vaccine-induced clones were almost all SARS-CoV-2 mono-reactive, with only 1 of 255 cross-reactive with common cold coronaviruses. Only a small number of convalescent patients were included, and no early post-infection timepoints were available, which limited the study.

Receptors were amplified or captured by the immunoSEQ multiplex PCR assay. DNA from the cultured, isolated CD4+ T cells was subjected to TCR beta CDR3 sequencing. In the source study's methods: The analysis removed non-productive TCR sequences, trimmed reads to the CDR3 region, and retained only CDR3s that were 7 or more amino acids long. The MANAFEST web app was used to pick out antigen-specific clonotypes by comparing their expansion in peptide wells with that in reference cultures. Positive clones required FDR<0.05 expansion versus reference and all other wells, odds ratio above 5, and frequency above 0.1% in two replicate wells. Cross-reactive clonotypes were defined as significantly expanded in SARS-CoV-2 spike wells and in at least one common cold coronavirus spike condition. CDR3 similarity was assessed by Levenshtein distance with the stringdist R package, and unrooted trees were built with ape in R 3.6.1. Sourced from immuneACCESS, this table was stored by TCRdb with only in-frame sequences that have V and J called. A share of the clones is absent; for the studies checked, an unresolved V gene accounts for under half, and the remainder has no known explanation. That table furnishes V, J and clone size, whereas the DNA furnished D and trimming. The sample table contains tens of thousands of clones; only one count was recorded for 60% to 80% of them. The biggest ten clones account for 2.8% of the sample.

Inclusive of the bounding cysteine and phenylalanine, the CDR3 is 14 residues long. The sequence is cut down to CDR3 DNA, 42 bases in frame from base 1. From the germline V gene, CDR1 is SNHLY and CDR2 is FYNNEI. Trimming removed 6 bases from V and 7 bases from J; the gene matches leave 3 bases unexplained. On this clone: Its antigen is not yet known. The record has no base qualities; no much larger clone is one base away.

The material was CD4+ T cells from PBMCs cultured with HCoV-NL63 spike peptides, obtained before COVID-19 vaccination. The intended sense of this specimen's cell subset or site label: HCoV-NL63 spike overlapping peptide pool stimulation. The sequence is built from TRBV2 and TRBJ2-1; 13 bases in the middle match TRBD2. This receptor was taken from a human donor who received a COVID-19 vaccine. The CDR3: CASRGTSGVNEQFF. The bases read TGTGCCAGCAGGGGGACTAGCGGGGTAAATGAGCAGTTCTTC.